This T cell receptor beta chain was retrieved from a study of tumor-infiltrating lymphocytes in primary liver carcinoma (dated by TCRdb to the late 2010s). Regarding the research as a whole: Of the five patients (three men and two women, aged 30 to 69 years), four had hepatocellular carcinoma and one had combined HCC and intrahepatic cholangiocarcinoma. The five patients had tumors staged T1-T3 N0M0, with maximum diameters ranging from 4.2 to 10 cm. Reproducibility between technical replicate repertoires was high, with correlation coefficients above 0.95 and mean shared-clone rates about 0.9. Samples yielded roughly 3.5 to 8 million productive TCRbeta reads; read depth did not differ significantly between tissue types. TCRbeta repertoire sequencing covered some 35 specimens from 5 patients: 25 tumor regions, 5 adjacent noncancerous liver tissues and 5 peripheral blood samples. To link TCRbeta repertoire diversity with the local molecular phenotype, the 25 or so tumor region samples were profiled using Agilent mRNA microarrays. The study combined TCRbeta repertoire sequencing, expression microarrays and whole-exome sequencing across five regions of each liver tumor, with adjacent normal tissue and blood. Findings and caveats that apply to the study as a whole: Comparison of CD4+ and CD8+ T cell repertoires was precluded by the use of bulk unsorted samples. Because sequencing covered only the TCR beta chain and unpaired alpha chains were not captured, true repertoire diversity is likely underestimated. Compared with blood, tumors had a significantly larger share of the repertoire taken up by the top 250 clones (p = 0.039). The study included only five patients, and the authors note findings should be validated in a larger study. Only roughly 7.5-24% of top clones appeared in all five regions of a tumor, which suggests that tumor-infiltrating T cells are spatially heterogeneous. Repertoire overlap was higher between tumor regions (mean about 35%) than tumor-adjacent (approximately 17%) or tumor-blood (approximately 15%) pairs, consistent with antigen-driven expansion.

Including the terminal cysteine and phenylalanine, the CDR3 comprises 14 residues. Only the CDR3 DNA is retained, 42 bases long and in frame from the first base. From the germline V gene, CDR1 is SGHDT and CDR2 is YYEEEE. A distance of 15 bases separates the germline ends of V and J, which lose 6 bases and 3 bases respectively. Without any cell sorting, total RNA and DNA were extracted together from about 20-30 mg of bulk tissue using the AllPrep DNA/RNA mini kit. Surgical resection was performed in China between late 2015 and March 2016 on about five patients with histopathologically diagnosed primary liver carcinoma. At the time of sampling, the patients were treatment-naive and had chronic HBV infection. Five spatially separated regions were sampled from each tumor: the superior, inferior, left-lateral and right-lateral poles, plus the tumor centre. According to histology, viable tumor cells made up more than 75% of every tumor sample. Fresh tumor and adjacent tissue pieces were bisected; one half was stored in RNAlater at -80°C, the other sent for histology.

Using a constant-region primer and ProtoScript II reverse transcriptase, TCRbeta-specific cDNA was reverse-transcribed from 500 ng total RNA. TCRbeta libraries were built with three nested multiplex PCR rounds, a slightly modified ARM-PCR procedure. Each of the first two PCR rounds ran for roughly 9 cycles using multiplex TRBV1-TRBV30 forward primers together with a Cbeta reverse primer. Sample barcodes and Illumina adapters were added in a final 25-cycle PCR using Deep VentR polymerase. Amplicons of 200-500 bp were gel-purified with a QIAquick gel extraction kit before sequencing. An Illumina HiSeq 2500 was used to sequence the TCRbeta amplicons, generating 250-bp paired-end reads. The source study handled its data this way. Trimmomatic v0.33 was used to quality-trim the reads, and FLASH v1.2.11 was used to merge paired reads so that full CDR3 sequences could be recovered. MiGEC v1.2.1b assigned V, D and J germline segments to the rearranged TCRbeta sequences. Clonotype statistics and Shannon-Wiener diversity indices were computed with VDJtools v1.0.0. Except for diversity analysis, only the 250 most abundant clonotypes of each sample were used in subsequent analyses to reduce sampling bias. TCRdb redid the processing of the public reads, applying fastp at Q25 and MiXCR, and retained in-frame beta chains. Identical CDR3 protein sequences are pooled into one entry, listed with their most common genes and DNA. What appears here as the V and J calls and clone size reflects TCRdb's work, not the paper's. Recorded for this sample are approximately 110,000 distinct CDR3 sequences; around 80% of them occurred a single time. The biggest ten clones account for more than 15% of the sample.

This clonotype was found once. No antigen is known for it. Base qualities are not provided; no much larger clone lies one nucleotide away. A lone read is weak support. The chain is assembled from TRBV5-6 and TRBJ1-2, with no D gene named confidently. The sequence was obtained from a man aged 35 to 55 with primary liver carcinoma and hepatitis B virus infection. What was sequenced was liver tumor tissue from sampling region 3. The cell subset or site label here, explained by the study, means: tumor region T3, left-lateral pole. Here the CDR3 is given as CASNLNKGDYGYTF. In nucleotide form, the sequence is TGTGCCAGCAATCTGAACAAGGGCGACTATGGCTACACCTTC. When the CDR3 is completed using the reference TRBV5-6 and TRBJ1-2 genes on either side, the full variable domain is DAGVTQSPTHLIKTRGQQVTLRCSPKSGHDTVSWYQQALGQGPQFIFQYYEEEERQRGNFPDRFSGHQFPNYSSELNVNALLLGDSALYLCASNLNKGDYGYTFGSGTRLTVV.